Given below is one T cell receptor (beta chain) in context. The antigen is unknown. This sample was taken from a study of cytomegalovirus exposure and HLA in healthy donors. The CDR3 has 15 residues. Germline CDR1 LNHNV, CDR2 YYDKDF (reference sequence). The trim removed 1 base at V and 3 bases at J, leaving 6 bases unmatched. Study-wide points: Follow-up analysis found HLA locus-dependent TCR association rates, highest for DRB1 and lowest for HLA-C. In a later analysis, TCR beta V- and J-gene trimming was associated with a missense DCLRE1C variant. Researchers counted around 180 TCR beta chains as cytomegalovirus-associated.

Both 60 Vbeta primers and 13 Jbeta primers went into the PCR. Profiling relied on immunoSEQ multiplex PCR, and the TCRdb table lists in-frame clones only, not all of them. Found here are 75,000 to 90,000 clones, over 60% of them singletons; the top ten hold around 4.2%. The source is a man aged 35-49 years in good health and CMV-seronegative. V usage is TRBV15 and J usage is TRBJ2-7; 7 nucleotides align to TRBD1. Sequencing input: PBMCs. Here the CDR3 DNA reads TGTGCCACCAGCAGAGCAGGGACAGCATTCTACGAGCAGTACTTC. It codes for CATSRAGTAFYEQYF.